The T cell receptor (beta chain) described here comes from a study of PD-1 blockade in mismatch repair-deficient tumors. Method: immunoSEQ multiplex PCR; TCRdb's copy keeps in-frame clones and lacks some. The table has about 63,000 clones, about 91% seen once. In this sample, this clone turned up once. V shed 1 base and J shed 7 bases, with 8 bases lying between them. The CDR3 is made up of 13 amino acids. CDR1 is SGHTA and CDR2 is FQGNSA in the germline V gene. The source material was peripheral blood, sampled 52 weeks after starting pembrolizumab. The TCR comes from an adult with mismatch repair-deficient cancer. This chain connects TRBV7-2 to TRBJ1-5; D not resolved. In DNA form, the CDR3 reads TGTGCCAGCAGCTTAGGGGTCGTGCAGCCCCAGCATTTT. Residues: CASSLGVVQPQHF.